The 12 T cell receptor beta chains below come from one sample, sequenced in a study of blood T cell repertoires in COVID-19. TCRdb's table, derived via immunoSEQ multiplex PCR, lists solely in-frame clones and lacks some. Found here are tens of thousands of clones, over 75% of them singletons; the top ten hold 5.8%. Sequencing input: peripheral blood. Source of these receptors: a man over 45 with active COVID-19.

This chain joins TRBV19 and TRBJ2-7; 8 nucleotides match TRBD1. This CDR3 has 12 residues. Trimming removed 5 bases from V and 10 bases from J; junction bases left unmatched: 7. Germline CDR1 reads LNHDA; CDR2 reads SQIVND (reference sequence). The CDR3 here is CASSQQGAVQYF. CDR3 bases: TGTGCCAGTAGTCAGCAGGGGGCGGTTCAGTACTTC.

This chain connects TRBV11-2 to TRBJ2-1, with D possibly TRBD2 on 5 matching bases. Trimming shortened V by 4 bases and J by 10 bases, and 32 bases separated the two germline ends. Looked up from germline, CDR1 is SGHAT and CDR2 is FQNNGV. The length of the CDR3 is 19 residues. This CDR3 reads CASSSPRERAGLSGEEQFF. In DNA form, the CDR3 reads TGTGCCAGCAGCTCTCCTCGCGAGCGCGCGGGCCTCAGCGGTGAAGAGCAGTTCTTC.

This chain joins TRBV2 and TRBJ1-2; TRBD1 agrees at 8 bases. CDR3 length equals 15 residues. The germline CDR1 and CDR2 sequences are SNHLY and FYNNEI. Germline trimming cut 3 bases from V and 1 base from J; bases unmatched to any gene: 4. CDR3 region: CASSENRGGNYGYTF. The CDR3 nucleotides read TGTGCCAGCAGTGAGAACAGGGGGGGTAACTATGGCTACACCTTC.

The genes are TRBV11-2 and TRBJ2-5; 9 positions agree with TRBD1. Trimming cost V 1 base and J 6 bases; bases outside gene matches: 9. The CDR3 runs 16 residues. Germline CDR1 is SGHAT and CDR2 is FQNNGV. CDR3 sequence: CASSLVADRGLQTQYF. The CDR3 nucleotides read TGTGCCAGCAGCTTAGTAGCGGACAGGGGTCTTCAGACCCAGTACTTC.

V gene TRBV28 combines with J gene TRBJ1-1, with D tentatively TRBD1 (6 bases). V lost 5 bases, J lost 1 base, and 11 bases lay in between. The germline V gene has CDR1 MDHEN and CDR2 SYDVKM. The CDR3 is made up of 14 amino acids. This chain's CDR3 is CASSAQGGNTEAFF. Here the CDR3 DNA reads TGTGCCAGCAGTGCCCAAGGGGGGAACACTGAAGCTTTCTTT.

The genes are TRBV3-1 (or the pseudogene TRBV3-2) and TRBJ2-7; the match to TRBD1 covers 10 bases. J lost 5 bases, V lost 0 bases, and 7 bases had no gene match. The CDR3 sequence is 16 residues long. Germline V gene data show CDR1 as LGHDT and CDR2 as YNNKEL (reference sequence). CDR3 bases: TGTGCCAGCAGCCAAGATTTTAGGGACAGGGGTCACGAGCAGTACTTC. It yields the protein CASSQDFRDRGHEQYF.

The table lists this clone with a few counts. The V call is TRBV12-3 or TRBV12-4, the J call TRBJ1-4; unclear D gene. This CDR3 is built from 11 residues. With 3 bases removed from V and 8 bases from J, the gap between germline ends came to 4 bases. In DNA form, the CDR3 reads TGTGCCAGCAGTTTCGCGGAAAAACTGTTTTTT. Its translation is CASSFAEKLFF.

The chain joins TRBV6-5 to TRBJ1-3; D unclear. In germline, CDR1 is MNHEY, CDR2 SVGAGI. CDR3 length equals 15 residues. The germline V and J ends were trimmed by 7 bases and 0 bases, with 13 bases remaining between them. The CDR3 sequence is CASTGEGYSGNTIYF. CDR3 coding DNA: TGTGCCAGCACTGGGGAGGGTTACTCTGGAAACACCATATATTTT.

The genes are TRBV5-1 and TRBJ2-1; D is possibly TRBD1 or TRBD2 (12 bases each). The ends were cut back, 4 bases at V and 2 bases at J, with 28 bases in the middle. CDR3 length: 20 amino acids. Per the germline V gene, CDR1 is SGHRS and CDR2 is YFSETQ. This chain's CDR3 is CASSAGTGGRTSGTYNEQFF. DNA of the CDR3: TGCGCCAGCAGCGCGGGGACAGGGGGCCGGACTAGCGGGACCTACAATGAGCAGTTCTTC.

The V call is TRBV4-1, the J call TRBJ2-5; weak D call: TRBD2 (6 bases). This CDR3 has 15 residues. The germline V and J ends were trimmed by 4 bases and 2 bases, with 14 bases remaining between them. CDR1 MGHRA and CDR2 YSYEKL come from the germline V gene. The CDR3 DNA is TGCGCCAGCAGCCCTGTCCCGGGGGAGCAAGAGACCCAGTACTTC. Its translation: CASSPVPGEQETQYF.

This clone showed up just once. The chain links TRBV20-1 to TRBJ2-3; 8 positions agree with TRBD2. This CDR3 spans 11 amino acids. Germline V CDR1 and CDR2: DFQATT, SNEGSKA (reference sequence). V trimming: 6 bases; J trimming: 8 bases; junction bases outside the gene matches: 4. The CDR3 DNA reads TGCAGTGCCCCGGGACTAGGTACGCAGTATTTT. This gives the protein CSAPGLGTQYF.

The chain combines TRBV28 with TRBJ2-7; 7 bases align to TRBD1. The junction had 15 bases not matched to a gene; V was cut back by 5 bases and J by 2 bases. The V gene's germline CDR1 is MDHEN and CDR2 SYDVKM. CDR3 length: 17 residues. The CDR3 nucleotides read TGTGCCAGCAGTACAACGTTGGACAGGAGGAGACCCTACGAGCAGTACTTC. This encodes CASSTTLDRRRPYEQYF. Full variable domain (outside the CDR3, taken from reference TRBV28 and TRBJ2-7): DVKVTQSSRYLVKRTGEKVFLECVQDMDHENMFWYRQDPGLGLRLIYFSYDVKMKEKGDIPEGYSVSREKKERFSLILESASTNQTSMYLCASSTTLDRRRPYEQYFGPGTRLTVT.